This T cell receptor (beta chain) was recorded in a study of blood T cell repertoires in COVID-19. Study context: The analysed material was cDNA or gDNA that came from T cells, B-cell-depleted T cells, or PBMCs.

Deletions cut 0 bases from V and 14 bases from J, with 11 bases between. Germline V gene sequence: CDR1 SGHAT, CDR2 FQNNGV. The CDR3 runs 13 residues. Authors' methods: Cell counts per sample came from amplifying reference gene primers. The data were produced by immunoSEQ multiplex PCR, yet TCRdb's version contains in-frame clones alone and is incomplete. Clonal size and the V and J genes are those of that table, whereas D and trimming came from the DNA. This table has 200,000 to 250,000 clones, roughly 89% appearing once. Self-reported history from a screening survey and questionnaire set each donor's cohort.

The sample was PBMCs or T cells enriched from blood (not recorded which). V usage is TRBV11-2 and J usage is TRBJ1-6; D gene uncertain. The receptor's source is a woman between 35 and 50 years old with acute COVID-19. In nucleotides, the CDR3 is TGTGCCAGCAGCTTAGATTACACGGCGGCCCTCCACTTT. Protein product: CASSLDYTAALHF.